Below, 17 T cell receptor beta chains from the same sample are listed, as sequenced in a study of early T cells in non-severe SARS-CoV-2 infection. TCRdb passed the 5' RACE reads through MiXCR, listing each CDR3 protein once. In the table there are 60,000 to 65,000 distinct CDR3 sequences, 8.8% of which are singletons. The specimen comprised whole blood, sampled at baseline. The receptors come from an adult who was a healthcare worker with PCR-confirmed SARS-CoV-2 infection or an uninfected control (not recorded which).

This clonotype has more than one count but fewer than ten. V is TRBV4-3 and J is TRBJ1-2, with D unclear. The CDR3 runs to 15 residues. Trimming took off 0 bases at V and 2 bases at J, with 10 bases between the two ends. Germline-derived CDR1 and CDR2 are LGHNA and YSLEER. The CDR3 coding sequence is TGCGCCAGCAGCCAAGATATTGGGCCGAACTATGGCTACACCTTC. It translates to CASSQDIGPNYGYTF.

This clonotype was counted many times. The chain carries TRBV12-3 or TRBV12-4 and TRBJ2-1, with D perhaps TRBD2 (5 bases). The V gene lost 3 bases and the J gene lost 0 bases, with 9 bases spanning the gap. The CDR3 is made up of 15 amino acids. This chain's CDR3 is CASSFDYSSYNEQFF. In nucleotides, the CDR3 is TGTGCCAGCAGTTTTGACTACAGCTCCTACAATGAGCAGTTCTTC.

V is TRBV4-2 and J is TRBJ2-1; TRBD1 matches at 9 bases. CDR1 LGHNA and CDR2 YNFKEQ come from the germline V gene. The CDR3 length is 17 residues. With V trimmed by 2 bases and J by 5 bases, 10 bases remained unmatched. CDR3 sequence (DNA): TGTGCCAGCAGCCAATCCCCGCCGGGACAGGGAAACAATGAGCAGTTCTTC. This codes for CASSQSPPGQGNNEQFF.

This clonotype was seen only a few times. V gene TRBV7-9 combines with J gene TRBJ1-2, with a possible D match to TRBD1 (5 bases). Trimming left V 0 bases short and J 4 bases short, with 15 bases between. CDR3 length: 16 amino acids. The germline CDR1 and CDR2 sequences are SEHNR and FQNEAQ (reference sequence). In DNA form, the CDR3 reads TGTGCCAGCAGCTTAGCCTCAGGGATCATTAGCTATGGCTACACCTTC. Its protein product is CASSLASGIISYGYTF.

This clonotype has more than one count but fewer than ten. The chain combines TRBV7-2 with TRBJ2-3, with 9 bases matching TRBD2. CDR1 and CDR2 from the germline V gene are SGHTA and FQGNSA. The J segment lost 2 bases and the V segment lost 5 bases, leaving 5 bases of the junction unmatched. The CDR3 is 15 residues long. The CDR3 spells CASSPSGKFTDTQYF. The CDR3 DNA sequence: TGTGCCAGCAGCCCTAGCGGGAAATTCACAGATACGCAGTATTTT.

This clonotype has just a few counts. The V call is TRBV6-1, the J call TRBJ2-7, with TRBD2 as a possible D gene (6 bases). With 5 bases removed from V and 0 bases from J, the gap between germline ends came to 17 bases. This CDR3 contains 16 residues. Germline V gene lookup returns CDR1 MNHNS and CDR2 SASEGT. Here the CDR3 reads CASSRNRDLSSYEQYF. DNA of the CDR3: TGTGCCAGCAGTCGTAACCGGGACTTAAGCTCCTACGAGCAGTACTTC.

This clonotype was detected ten times or more. The V call is TRBV9, the J call TRBJ2-3, with D possibly TRBD2 on 6 matching bases. The CDR3 runs to 16 residues. CDR1 SGDLS and CDR2 YYNGEE come from the germline V gene. V lost 4 bases, J lost 0 bases, and 15 bases lay in between. Here the CDR3 DNA reads TGTGCCAGCAGCTCCCTCGGGAGCGGGAGCACAGATACGCAGTATTTT. It specifies CASSSLGSGSTDTQYF.

This chain connects TRBV5-1 to TRBJ2-7; TRBD2 matches at 9 bases. Germline V gene data show CDR1 as SGHRS and CDR2 as YFSETQ. The CDR3 length is 14 residues. The junction had 1 base not matched to a gene; V was cut back by 0 bases and J by 3 bases. The CDR3 loop is CASSLVSGSYEQYF. CDR3 nucleotides: TGCGCCAGCAGCTTGGTTAGCGGGAGCTACGAGCAGTACTTC.

The table lists this clonotype with a few counts. CDR3 sequence reads: CASSFERSDGYTF. The CDR3 DNA sequence: TGTGCCAGCAGTTTCGAGAGGAGTGATGGCTACACCTTC. The chain couples TRBV12-3 or TRBV12-4 to TRBJ1-2, with unresolved D. V lost 3 bases and J 6 bases, leaving 11 bases between the germline ends. The CDR3 covers 13 residues.

The chain links TRBV7-9 to TRBJ2-1, with 7 bases lining up with TRBD2. J was trimmed by 6 bases and V by 0 bases; bases with no gene match: 2. Per germline, CDR1 SEHNR and CDR2 FQNEAQ (reference sequence). This CDR3 region has 14 residues. The chain's CDR3 is CASSLAGGPNEQFF. CDR3 nucleotide sequence: TGTGCCAGCAGCTTAGCGGGAGGGCCCAATGAGCAGTTCTTC.

This clonotype was detected only a few times. The V gene is TRBV3-1, the J gene TRBJ2-1, with TRBD2 identical over 7 bases. V trimming: 3 bases; J trimming: 0 bases; junction bases outside the gene matches: 2. CDR3 length equals 15 residues. Germline lookup yields CDR1 LGHDT and CDR2 YNNKEL (reference sequence). CDR3 sequence reads: CASSHGGGSYNEQFF. For the CDR3, the DNA is TGTGCCAGCAGCCATGGCGGGGGCTCCTACAATGAGCAGTTCTTC.

This clonotype was seen many times. This chain connects TRBV6-4 to TRBJ1-2; D remains ambiguous. Trimming left V 0 bases short and J 0 bases short, with 2 bases between. This CDR3 contains 13 residues. Germline V CDR1 and CDR2: MRHNA, SNTAGT. CDR3 sequence: CASSDSTNYGYTF. The CDR3, as DNA: TGTGCCAGCAGTGACTCGACTAACTATGGCTACACCTTC.

The J gene is TRBJ2-3, the V gene TRBV7-3, with a possible D match to TRBD2 (6 bases). The V end was cut by 5 bases, the J end by 7 bases, with 16 bases between. The CDR3 is 14 amino acids. Germline V CDR1 and CDR2: SGHTA, FQGTGA. The DNA of the CDR3 is TGTGCCAGCAGCCAAGGGCTTACTAGCAATACGCAGTATTTT. Residues: CASSQGLTSNTQYF.

This clonotype occurred a few times. The chain couples TRBV20-1 to TRBJ1-2; D is undetermined. The length of the CDR3 is 12 residues. V was shortened by 8 bases and J by 10 bases, with 20 bases between the two germline ends. The germline CDR1 and CDR2 sequences are DFQATT and SNEGSKA (reference sequence). CDR3 protein: CSPLIKSGAYTF. In DNA, the CDR3 is TGCAGTCCCCTCATTAAGTCGGGCGCCTACACCTTC.

This clonotype was counted at least ten times. The rearrangement links TRBV7-9 to TRBJ1-1; unclear D gene. CDR3 length equals 13 residues. The V gene's germline CDR1 is SEHNR and CDR2 FQNEAQ (reference sequence). Trimming took 5 bases from V and 5 from J, leaving 12 bases between them. This CDR3 is CASSPRFTTEAFF. CDR3 in DNA: TGTGCCAGCAGCCCAAGGTTTACAACTGAAGCTTTCTTT.

This clonotype was seen at least ten times. The chain uses TRBV7-2 and TRBJ2-7; tentatively, D is TRBD1 or TRBD2 (5 bases each). Germline V CDR1 and CDR2: SGHTA, FQGNSA. There are 14 residues in the CDR3. Trimming removed 5 bases from V and 5 bases from J, with 16 bases in between. CDR3 DNA: TGTGCCAGCAGCCCCCCCCCAGGGCGGGACGAGCAGTACTTC. Translating gives CASSPPPGRDEQYF.

The chain joins TRBV27 to TRBJ2-1; 11 bases align to TRBD2. V was pared by 2 bases and J by 4 bases, with 1 base of the junction left unmatched. The V gene's germline CDR1 is MNHEY and CDR2 SMNVEV (reference sequence). CDR3 size: 15 residues. CDR3 in DNA: TGTGCCAGCAGTTTAATAGCGGGAGGGTACAATGAGCAGTTCTTC. Translated, it gives CASSLIAGGYNEQFF.